This T cell receptor (beta chain) was recovered during a study of pediatric ulcerative colitis. With 5 bases removed from V and 3 bases from J, the gap between germline ends came to 16 bases. From germline, CDR1 is GTSNPN and CDR2 SVGIG (reference sequence). The CDR3 contains 14 residues. TCRdb's copy holds only in-frame clones and misses some; the assay was immunoSEQ multiplex PCR. The repertoire holds 37,000 or so clones, with 75% to 90% as singletons. This receptor was taken from a girl aged 5-17 years with moderate ulcerative colitis. The gene calls are TRBV30 and TRBJ1-2, with D possibly TRBD1 on 5 matching bases. Sequenced: blood. The CDR3 DNA sequence: TGTGCCTGGGGGGAGACAGACCGCTACTATGGCTACACCTTC. It translates to CAWGETDRYYGYTF.